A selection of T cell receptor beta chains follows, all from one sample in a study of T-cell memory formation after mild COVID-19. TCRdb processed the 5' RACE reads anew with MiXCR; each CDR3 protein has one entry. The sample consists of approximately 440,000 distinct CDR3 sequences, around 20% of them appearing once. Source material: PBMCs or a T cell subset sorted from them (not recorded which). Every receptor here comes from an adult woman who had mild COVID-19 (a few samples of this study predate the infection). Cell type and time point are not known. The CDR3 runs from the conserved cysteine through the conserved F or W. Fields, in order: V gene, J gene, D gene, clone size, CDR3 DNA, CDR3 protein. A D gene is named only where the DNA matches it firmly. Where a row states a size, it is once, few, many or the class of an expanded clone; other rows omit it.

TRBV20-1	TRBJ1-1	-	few	TGCAGTGCTAGGAGTACCGCGGGACGCGGAAGGACTGAAGCTTTCTTT	CSARSTAGRGRTEAFF
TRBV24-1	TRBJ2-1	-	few	TGTGCCACCAGTGATCCCCTTCCAGGAGATGACTCCTACAATGAGCAGTTCTTC	CATSDPLPGDDSYNEQFF
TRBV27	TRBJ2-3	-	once	TGTGCCAGCAGTTTAAGTTGGACAGATACGCAGTATTTT	CASSLSWTDTQYF
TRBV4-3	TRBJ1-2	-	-	TGCGCCAGCAGCCCCGCTGTGGGCGGAGGACCTGGCTACACCTTC	CASSPAVGGGPGYTF
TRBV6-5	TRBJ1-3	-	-	TGTGCCAGTAGGGGTAGTGGTCGGGGAAACACCATATATTTT	CASRGSGRGNTIYF
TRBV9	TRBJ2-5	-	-	TGTGCCAGCAGCCCATCGCAGGGGTATCGGGGAGAGACCCAGTACTTC	CASSPSQGYRGETQYF
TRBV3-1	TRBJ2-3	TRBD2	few	TGTGCCAGCAGCCATCCTCGACTAGCGGGGGGAACAGATACGCAGTATTTT	CASSHPRLAGGTDTQYF
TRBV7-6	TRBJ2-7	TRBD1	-	TGTGCCAGCGCCATGGGACAGGGCCACATCTACGAGCAGTACTTC	CASAMGQGHIYEQYF
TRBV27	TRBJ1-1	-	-	TGTGCCAGCAGTTTTAGGCGTGGCACTGAAGCTTTCTTT	CASSFRRGTEAFF
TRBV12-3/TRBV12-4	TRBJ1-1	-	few	TGTGCCAGCAGTTTAATCACGAGTTTGAACACTGAAGCTTTCTTT	CASSLITSLNTEAFF
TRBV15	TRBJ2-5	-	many	TGTGCCACCAGCAGAGTTAGGGCGTACCAAGAGACCCAGTACTTC	CATSRVRAYQETQYF
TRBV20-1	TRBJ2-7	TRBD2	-	TGCAGTTGGGGTAGGACTAGCGGTCTCGGGCAGTACTTC	CSWGRTSGLGQYF
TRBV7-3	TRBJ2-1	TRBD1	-	TGTGCCAGCAGCCACGGGACAGGGTCCCACAATGAGCAGTTCTTC	CASSHGTGSHNEQFF
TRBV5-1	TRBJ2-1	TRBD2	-	TGCGCCAGCAGCCGAAAACTAGCGGGAGCCCTGAACAATGAGCAGTTCTTC	CASSRKLAGALNNEQFF
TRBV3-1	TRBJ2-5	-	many	TGTGCCAGCACCTACGGAGGCGGGAAGACCCAGTACTTC	CASTYGGGKTQYF
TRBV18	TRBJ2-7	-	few	TGTGCCAGCTCACCTTTTCAGTCTGCCTACGAGCAGTACTTC	CASSPFQSAYEQYF
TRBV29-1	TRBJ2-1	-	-	TGCAGCGTTGAAGATCGGGGAGGCCCCCAAAGTGAGCAGTTCTTC	CSVEDRGGPQSEQFF
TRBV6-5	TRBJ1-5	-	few	TGTGCCAGCAGTTACGATCAGGGCGACAATCAGCCCCAGCATTTT	CASSYDQGDNQPQHF
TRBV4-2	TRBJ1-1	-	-	TGTGCCAGCAGCCGGGAAGTTGGTGAAGCTTTCTTT	CASSREVGEAFF
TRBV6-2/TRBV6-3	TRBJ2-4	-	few	TGTGCCAGCAGTTACTTGTATAGGGGAGCCAAAAACATTCAGTACTTC	CASSYLYRGAKNIQYF
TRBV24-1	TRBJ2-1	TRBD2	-	TGTGCCACCAGTGACAGGACTAGCGGGAGATCCTACAATGAGCAGTTCTTC	CATSDRTSGRSYNEQFF
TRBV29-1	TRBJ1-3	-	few	TGCAGCGTTGAAGTTGACCCCCCCAAAAGCTCTGGAAACACCATATATTTT	CSVEVDPPKSSGNTIYF
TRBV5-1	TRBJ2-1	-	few	TGCGCCAGCAGCATGAGCGGGCAGGCCTACAATGAGCAGTTCTTC	CASSMSGQAYNEQFF
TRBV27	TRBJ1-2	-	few	TGTGCCAGCAGTTCCCCGGGCCAGGGCTTCTATGGCTACACCTTC	CASSSPGQGFYGYTF
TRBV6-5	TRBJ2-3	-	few	TGTGCCAGCAGTTACAGAGATACCACAGATACGCAGTATTTT	CASSYRDTTDTQYF
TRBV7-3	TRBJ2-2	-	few	TGTGCCAGCAGCTTTGCCCCGCGGGTAGGCACCGGGGAGCTGTTTTTT	CASSFAPRVGTGELFF
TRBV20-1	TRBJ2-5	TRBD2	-	TGCAGTGCTCTAAGAGCGGGAGGGGCCGCAGAGACCCAGTACTTC	CSALRAGGAAETQYF
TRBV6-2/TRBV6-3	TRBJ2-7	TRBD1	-	TGTGCCAGCAGCCCACAGGGGGGTACGTACGAGCAGTACTTC	CASSPQGGTYEQYF
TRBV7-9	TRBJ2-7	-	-	TGTGCCAGCAGCTTAGCGGGGGGTATGACAGCCTCCTACGAGCAGTACTTC	CASSLAGGMTASYEQYF
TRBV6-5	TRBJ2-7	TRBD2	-	TGTGCCAGCAGTAATTTTCTAGCGGGAGCGACCTACGAGCAGTACTTC	CASSNFLAGATYEQYF
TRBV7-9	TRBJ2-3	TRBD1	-	TGTGCCAGCAGCTTACCTGGACAGGGGCCAGATACGCAGTATTTT	CASSLPGQGPDTQYF
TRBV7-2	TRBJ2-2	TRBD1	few	TGTGCCAGCAGCTTCGGGACAGGGGCCACCGGGGAGCTGTTTTTT	CASSFGTGATGELFF
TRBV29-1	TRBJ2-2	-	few	TGCAGCGTTACCCTAGACACCGCGAACACCGGGGAGCTGTTTTTT	CSVTLDTANTGELFF
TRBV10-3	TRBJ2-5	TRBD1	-	TGTGCCATCAGGTCCGACAGGGGGCAAGAGACCCAGTACTTC	CAIRSDRGQETQYF
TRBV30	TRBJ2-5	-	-	TGTGCCTGGCACGTGTTTGAGGGAGACGCCGGGACTGGGTACTTC	CAWHVFEGDAGTGYF
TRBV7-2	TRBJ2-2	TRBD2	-	TGTGCCAGCAGCCCTACTAGCGGGATAGACACCGGGGAGCTGTTTTTT	CASSPTSGIDTGELFF
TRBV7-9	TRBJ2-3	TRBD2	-	TGTGCCAGCAGCTTAGGACTAGCGGGAGGGCCGGGAACGCAGTATTTT	CASSLGLAGGPGTQYF
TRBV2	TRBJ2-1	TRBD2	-	TGTGCCAGCAGTGAAGCGCTTTGGAGGACTAGCGGTCGCTCCTACAATGAGCAGTTCTTC	CASSEALWRTSGRSYNEQFF
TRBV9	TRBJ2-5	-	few	TGTGCCAGCAGCCTCGGACTTTCCCAAGAGACCCAGTACTTC	CASSLGLSQETQYF
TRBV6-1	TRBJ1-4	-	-	TGTGCCAGCAAAATCGGGGGACCAGGGGAAAAACTGTTTTTT	CASKIGGPGEKLFF
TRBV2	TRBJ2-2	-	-	TGTGCCAGCAGTAGTCGGGGATCTAGCACCGGGGAGCTGTTTTTT	CASSSRGSSTGELFF
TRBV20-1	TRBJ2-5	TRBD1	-	TGCAGTGCTACCCCCGGGACAGGAAGCCAAGAGACCCAGTACTTC	CSATPGTGSQETQYF
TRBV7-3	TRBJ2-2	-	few	TGTGCCAGCAGCTCCCCGCCCACCGGGGAGCTGTTTTTT	CASSSPPTGELFF
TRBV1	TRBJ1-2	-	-	TGCACCAGCAGCCAAGATATGCAGAGGACTAACTATGGCTACACCTTC	CTSSQDMQRTNYGYTF
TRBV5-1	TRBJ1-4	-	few	TGCGCCAGCAGCCCTGGAGGCAGGGTGGATGAAAAACTGTTTTTT	CASSPGGRVDEKLFF
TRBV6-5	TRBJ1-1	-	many	TGTGCCAGCAGCCGGACAGAGAACACTGAAGCTTTCTTT	CASSRTENTEAFF
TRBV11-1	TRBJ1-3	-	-	TGTGCCAGCAGCTTGTCATCGGCCTCTGGAAACACCATATATTTT	CASSLSSASGNTIYF
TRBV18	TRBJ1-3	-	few	TGTGCCAGCTCACCAGGTGGGGGCTACTCTGGAAACACCATATATTTT	CASSPGGGYSGNTIYF
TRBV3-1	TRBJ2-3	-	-	TGTGCCAGCAGCCCCCGGGGGGCGTATAAAGATACGCAGTATTTT	CASSPRGAYKDTQYF
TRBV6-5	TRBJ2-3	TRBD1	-	TGTGCCAGCAGCGACAGGGGAGATACGCAGTATTTT	CASSDRGDTQYF
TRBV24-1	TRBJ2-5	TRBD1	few	TGTGCCACCAGTGCGGACAGGGAAGAGACCCAGTACTTC	CATSADREETQYF
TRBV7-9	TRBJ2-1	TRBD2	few	TGTGCCAGCAGCTTGGTGGGGAATGGGAGGGATGAGCAGTTCTTC	CASSLVGNGRDEQFF
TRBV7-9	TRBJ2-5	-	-	TGTGCCAGCAGCTCAGTCAGGGTAGACTTGGACCAAGAGACCCAGTACTTC	CASSSVRVDLDQETQYF
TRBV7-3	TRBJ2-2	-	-	TGTGCCAGCAGCTCCAATTTCACCGGGGAGCTGTTTTTT	CASSSNFTGELFF
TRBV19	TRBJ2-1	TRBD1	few	TGTGCCAGTAGTATTCAGGGGGCGGCCTACAATGAGCAGTTCTTC	CASSIQGAAYNEQFF
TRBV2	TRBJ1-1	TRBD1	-	TGTGCCAGCAGTGGCCAGGGGGCGGGGAACACTGAAGCTTTCTTT	CASSGQGAGNTEAFF
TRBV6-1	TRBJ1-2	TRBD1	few	TGTGCCAGCAGTGAAGCCGCAGGGGGCGGTAACTATGGCTACACCTTC	CASSEAAGGGNYGYTF
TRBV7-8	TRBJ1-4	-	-	TGTGCCAGCAGCCCTCTAAATGAAAAACTGTTTTTT	CASSPLNEKLFF
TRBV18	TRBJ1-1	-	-	TGTGCCAGCTCACCGAATCAGGGAAACACTGAAGCTTTCTTT	CASSPNQGNTEAFF
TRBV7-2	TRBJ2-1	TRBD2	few	TGTGCCAGCAGCTTAGCTTATATTTCAGCGGGAGGAGAGGGATACAATGAGCAGTTCTTC	CASSLAYISAGGEGYNEQFF